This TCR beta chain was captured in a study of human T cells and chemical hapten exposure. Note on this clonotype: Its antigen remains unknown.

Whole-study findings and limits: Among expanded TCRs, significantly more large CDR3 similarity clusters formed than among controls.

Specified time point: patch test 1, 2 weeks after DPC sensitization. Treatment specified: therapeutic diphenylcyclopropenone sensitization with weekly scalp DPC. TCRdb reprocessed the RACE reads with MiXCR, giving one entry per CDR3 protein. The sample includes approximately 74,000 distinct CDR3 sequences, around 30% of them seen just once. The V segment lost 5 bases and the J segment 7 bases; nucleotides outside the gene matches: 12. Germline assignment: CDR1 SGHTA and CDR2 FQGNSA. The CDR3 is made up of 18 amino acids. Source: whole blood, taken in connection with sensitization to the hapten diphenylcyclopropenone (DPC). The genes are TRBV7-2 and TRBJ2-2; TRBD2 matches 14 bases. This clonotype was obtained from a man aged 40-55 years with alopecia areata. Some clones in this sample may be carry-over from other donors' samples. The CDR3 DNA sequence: TGTGCCAGCAGCCTCAGACTAGCGGGAGGGCCAGCGGGCGGGGAGCTGTTTTTT. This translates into CASSLRLAGGPAGGELFF.